This T cell receptor (beta chain) was sequenced for a study of cytomegalovirus exposure and HLA in healthy donors. Whole-study results and caveats: Investigators reported 164 TCR beta chains as tied to cytomegalovirus.

Repertoires were generated with immunoSEQ multiplex PCR, while TCRdb's copy carries only in-frame clones and drops some. The sample shows under 250,000 clones, around four fifths of them seen only once. Comments on this clone: The antigen remains unidentified.

Sequenced material: PBMCs. The sequence was obtained from a woman younger than 30 in good health and CMV-seronegative.

Written as DNA, the CDR3 is TGTGCCAGCAGCCGATTTAGGACAGGGGCGGGCACCGGGGAGCTGTTTTTT. It is translated as CASSRFRTGAGTGELFF. The chain couples TRBV7-3 to TRBJ2-2; 9 nucleotides agree with TRBD1. Germline assignment: CDR1 SGHTA and CDR2 FQGTGA. V shed 5 bases, J shed 4 bases, and the junction held 11 bases outside the gene matches. The CDR3 length is 17 residues. Full variable domain (remainder filled in from reference TRBV7-3 and TRBJ2-2): GAGVSQTPSNKVTEKGKYVELRCDPISGHTALYWYRQSLGQGPEFLIYFQGTGAADDSGLPNDRFFAVRPEGSVSTLKIQRTERGDSAVYLCASSRFRTGAGTGELFFGEGSRLTVL.